This T cell receptor (beta chain) was captured by sequencing in a study of Tregs in tolerant kidney transplant recipients. Recipients received nonmyeloablative bone marrow transplants from related graft donors, with transient mixed chimerism. Sequencing was performed with immunoSEQ multiplex PCR; in TCRdb, only in-frame clones are kept and a portion is missing. Altogether 50,000 or so clones are present, 90% to 95% being singletons, with the ten largest covering roughly 15%. The ends lost 5 bases at V and 3 bases at J; junction bases unmatched: 2. The CDR3 is 15 residues long. CDR1 is LNHDA, CDR2 SQIVND, per germline (reference sequence).

The clonotype comes from a human patient who received a combined kidney and bone marrow transplant. Some T cells may arise from the graft donor. The chain couples TRBV19 to TRBJ2-7; TRBD2 matches at 15 bases. The sample here was CD8+ T cells from blood (PBMCs), taken 24 months after the transplant. CDR3 nucleotides: TGTGCCAGTAGTGTGGGACTAGCGGGAGGCTACGAGCAGTACTTC. Protein: CASSVGLAGGYEQYF.